These 5 T cell receptor beta chains were sequenced from one sample in a study of PD-1 blockade in classical Hodgkin lymphoma. Sequencing was performed with immunoSEQ multiplex PCR; in TCRdb, only in-frame clones are kept and a portion is missing. The top ten clones hold 2.6% of a sample with about 6,800 clones, about 77% of them seen once. The patients all showed relapse after autologous stem cell transplantation, while their brentuximab vedotin exposure varied. Magnetic depletion of unwanted cells isolated CD4+ T cells from thawed PBMCs. The sequencing used CD4+ T cells from blood, collected at baseline. Every receptor here comes from a human donor with classical Hodgkin lymphoma.

The rearrangement links TRBV7-9 to TRBJ2-1; 11 bases are shared with TRBD2. Trimming at V came to 6 bases and at J to 6 bases, leaving 4 bases not matched to a gene. CDR1 and CDR2 (germline): SEHNR, FQNEAQ (reference sequence). The CDR3 contains 14 residues. The CDR3 DNA follows: TGTGCCAGCAGAATTAGCGGGAGGGCCAATGAGCAGTTCTTC. Amino acid sequence: CASRISGRANEQFF.

The rearrangement links TRBV6-1 to TRBJ2-5; possibly TRBD1 or TRBD2 for D (5 bases each). Trimming removed 3 bases from V and 5 bases from J, with 7 bases in between. The CDR3 runs to 12 residues. CDR1 and CDR2 (germline): MNHNS, SASEGT. CDR3 loop: CASSEWGETQYF. CDR3 coding DNA: TGTGCCAGCAGTGAGTGGGGGGAGACCCAGTACTTC.

This clone was seen just once. The J gene is TRBJ2-1, the V gene TRBV7-9; TRBD2 matches 7 bases. The CDR3 contains 14 residues. J was trimmed by 6 bases and V by 3 bases; bases with no gene match: 5. Germline V gives CDR1 SEHNR, CDR2 FQNEAQ (reference sequence). The chain's CDR3 is CASSFDGRSNEQFF. The CDR3 DNA reads as TGTGCCAGCAGCTTCGACGGGAGGAGCAATGAGCAGTTCTTC.

This rearrangement joins TRBV6-6 to TRBJ2-3, with D possibly called TRBD1 or TRBD2 (5 bases each). This CDR3 spans 14 amino acids. Trimming removed 6 bases at V and 2 bases at J, with 12 bases between. From germline, CDR1 is MNHNY and CDR2 SVGAGI (reference sequence). CDR3 bases: TGTGCCAGCAGCTTGGGGACCATCACAGATACGCAGTATTTT. Translation gives CASSLGTITDTQYF.

The chain employs TRBV28 and TRBJ1-3; D not resolved. Per germline, CDR1 MDHEN and CDR2 SYDVKM. Trimming shortened V by 6 bases and J by 0 bases, and 15 bases separated the two germline ends. This CDR3 has 16 amino acids. The CDR3 DNA reads as TGTGCCAGCAGCAGTCAGAGCCGTAGCTCTGGAAACACCATATATTTT. This encodes CASSSQSRSSGNTIYF.